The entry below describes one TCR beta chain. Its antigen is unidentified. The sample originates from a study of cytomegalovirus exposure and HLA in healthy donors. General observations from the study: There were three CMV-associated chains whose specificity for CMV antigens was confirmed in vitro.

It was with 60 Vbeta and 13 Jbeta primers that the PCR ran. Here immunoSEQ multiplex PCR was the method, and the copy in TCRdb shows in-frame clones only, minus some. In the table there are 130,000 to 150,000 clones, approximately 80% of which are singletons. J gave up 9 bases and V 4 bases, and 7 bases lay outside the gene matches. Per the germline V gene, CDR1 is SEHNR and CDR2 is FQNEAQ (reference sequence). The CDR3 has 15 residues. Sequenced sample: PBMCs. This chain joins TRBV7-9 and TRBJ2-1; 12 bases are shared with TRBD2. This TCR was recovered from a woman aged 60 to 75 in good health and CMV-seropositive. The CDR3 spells CASSSPGLAGAEQFF. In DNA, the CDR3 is TGTGCCAGCAGCTCCCCGGGACTAGCGGGCGCTGAGCAGTTCTTC.